This T cell receptor beta chain was obtained from a study of preoperative IRX-2 immunotherapy in early breast cancer. Treatment reported: preoperative locoregional IRX-2 cytokine immunotherapy. Patients received preoperative, locoregional IRX-2 cytokine immunotherapy in a phase Ib study. Here immunoSEQ multiplex PCR was the method, and the copy in TCRdb shows in-frame clones only, minus some. The sample contains around 25,000 clones, approximately 90% of which appear only once. The sequenced sample was tumor tissue, obtained after IRX-2 immunotherapy. This receptor was taken from a human donor with breast cancer.

The CDR3 loop reads CASSFGWGARGYQETQYF. The CDR3 bases are TGTGCCAGCAGTTTCGGGTGGGGCGCGAGGGGGTACCAAGAGACCCAGTACTTC. The chain couples TRBV28 to TRBJ2-5; tentative D call: TRBD1 (6 bases). With 3 bases removed from V and 0 bases from J, the gap between germline ends came to 20 bases. The CDR3 consists of 18 residues. Germline CDR1 reads MDHEN; CDR2 reads SYDVKM.